The T cell receptor beta chain described here comes from a study of patients and donors after allogeneic stem cell transplantation. TCRdb reprocessed the RT-PCR reads via MiXCR and lists one record per CDR3 protein. The data hold about 960,000 distinct CDR3 sequences, with roughly 17% observed a single time. V was trimmed by 2 bases and J by 2 bases, leaving 10 bases between them. The germline CDR1 and CDR2 sequences are MGHRA and YSYEKL. The CDR3 contains 15 residues. The sequencing input was blood, either unsorted or a sorted T cell fraction (not recorded which). This sequence originates from a human donor who was either an allogeneic HSCT recipient or a stem cell or donor lymphocyte infusion donor (not recorded which). It is not recorded whose cells these are; they may come from a transplant donor. V and J are TRBV4-1 and TRBJ2-4, with D unresolved. The CDR3 sequence: CASSQQTFPKNIQYF. CDR3 DNA: TGCGCCAGCAGCCAACAGACTTTCCCCAAAAACATTCAGTACTTC.